Detailed here is one T cell receptor (beta chain). Additional DNA sequences in this sample encode the identical CDR3. Only in-frame clones appear in the TCRdb table, and some are missing; sequencing was by immunoSEQ multiplex PCR. The repertoire consists of approximately 15,000 clones, with around 86% occurring once and the leading ten covering roughly 12%. The data stem from a study of OX40 agonist ivuxolimab in advanced cancers. The germline V gene encodes CDR1 SGHVS and CDR2 FNYEAQ. The trim removed 3 bases at V and 2 bases at J, leaving 1 base unmatched. CDR3 size: 16 residues. The chain recombines TRBV7-6 with TRBJ2-1, with TRBD2 matching over 13 bases. The sequence derives from an adult with an advanced solid tumor such as melanoma, head and neck, liver or kidney cancer. The material sequenced was CD4+ or CD8+ T cells sorted from blood, taken in a trial of the OX40 agonist ivuxolimab. The CDR3 DNA sequence: TGTGCCAGCAGCTTGGGGACTAGCGGGGCCTACAATGAGCAGTTCTTC. Translating it yields CASSLGTSGAYNEQFF.